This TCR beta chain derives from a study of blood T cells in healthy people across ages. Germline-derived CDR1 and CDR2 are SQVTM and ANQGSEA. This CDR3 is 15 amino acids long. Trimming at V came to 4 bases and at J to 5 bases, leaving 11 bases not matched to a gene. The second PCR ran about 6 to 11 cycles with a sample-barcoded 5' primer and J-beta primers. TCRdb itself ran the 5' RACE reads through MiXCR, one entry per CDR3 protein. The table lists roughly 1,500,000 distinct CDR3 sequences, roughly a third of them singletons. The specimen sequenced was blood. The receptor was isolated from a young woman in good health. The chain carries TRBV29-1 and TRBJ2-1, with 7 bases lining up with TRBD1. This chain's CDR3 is CSVGGKTGTHNEQFF. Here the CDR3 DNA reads TGCAGCGTTGGAGGGAAGACAGGGACCCACAATGAGCAGTTCTTC.